These T cell receptor beta chains were read from a single sample in a study of OX40 agonist ivuxolimab in advanced cancers. The method was immunoSEQ multiplex PCR; TCRdb's version includes in-frame clones alone and lacks a portion of them. The table records 70,000 to 95,000 clones, around 84% of them present only once. The source was CD4+ or CD8+ T cells sorted from blood, collected in a trial of the OX40 agonist ivuxolimab. These receptors all come from an adult with an advanced solid tumor such as melanoma, head and neck, liver or kidney cancer. CDR3s include the opening cysteine and the closing phenylalanine or tryptophan. A D gene is named only where the DNA matches it firmly. Clone size is given for some rows only: seen once, a few or many times, or a class if the clone is expanded.

cdr3_length j_call d_call v_call clone_size cdr3_aa cdr3_nt
12 TRBJ1-5 - TRBV7-8 few CASSFGNQPQHF TGTGCCAGCAGCTTCGGCAATCAGCCCCAGCATTTT
11 TRBJ1-1 - TRBV25-1 - CASSFLNEAFF TGTGCCAGCAGCTTTTTGAACGAAGCTTTCTTT
14 TRBJ1-2 - TRBV15 - CATRKGWGAGGYTF TGTGCCACCAGAAAGGGTTGGGGGGCTGGGGGCTACACCTTC
14 TRBJ1-6 - TRBV6-5 - CASSSHRGGSPLHF TGTGCCAGCAGTTCACATCGTGGGGGTTCACCCCTCCACTTT
12 TRBJ2-5 TRBD2 TRBV2 - CASGLGGETQYF TGTGCCAGCGGCCTGGGGGGGGAGACCCAGTACTTC
12 TRBJ2-2 - TRBV2 - CASKERAGELFF TGTGCCAGCAAGGAACGGGCCGGGGAGCTGTTTTTT
14 TRBJ2-1 TRBD1 TRBV15 once CATSRVGQDNEQFF TGTGCCACCAGCAGAGTCGGACAGGACAATGAGCAGTTCTTC
12 TRBJ2-5 TRBD1 TRBV7-7 - CASRDRGETQYF TGTGCTAGCCGGGACAGGGGCGAGACCCAGTACTTC
15 TRBJ2-4 - TRBV4-1 - CASSSGSPLSNIQYF TGCGCCAGCAGCTCAGGATCTCCCCTATCAAACATTCAGTACTTC
15 TRBJ2-5 - TRBV2 - CASGTLRGSQETQYF TGTGCCAGCGGTACCTTGCGTGGCAGCCAAGAGACCCAGTACTTC
15 TRBJ1-6 TRBD1 TRBV28 once CASSLPGTGNSPLHF TGTGCCAGCAGTTTACCCGGGACAGGGAATTCACCCCTCCACTTT
14 TRBJ2-2 TRBD2 TRBV28 - CASSPGLVSGELFF TGTGCCAGCAGTCCGGGACTAGTGTCCGGGGAGCTGTTTTTT
14 TRBJ2-3 - TRBV6-1 - CASGRDFSTDTQYF TGTGCCAGTGGGCGGGACTTCAGCACAGATACGCAGTATTTT
15 TRBJ1-5 - TRBV2 few CASSEAGARSQPQHF TGTGCCAGCAGTGAAGCGGGGGCTCGTAGTCAGCCCCAGCATTTT
14 TRBJ1-2 - TRBV5-6 - CASSPPTGQGGYTF TGTGCCAGCAGCCCCCCCACAGGGCAAGGTGGCTACACCTTC
13 TRBJ2-7 - TRBV7-3 - CASSLHRQQALYF TGTGCCAGCAGCCTCCACCGGCAACAGGCCCTGTACTTC
15 TRBJ2-1 - TRBV6-5 once CASSRQTISYNEQFF TGTGCCAGCAGTCGACAGACCATCTCCTACAATGAGCAGTTCTTC
17 TRBJ2-3 - TRBV7-9 - CASSSWVGGGSTDTQYF TGTGCCAGCAGCTCCTGGGTCGGGGGAGGTAGCACAGATACGCAGTATTTT
17 TRBJ2-6 - TRBV28 - CASSSSGHVSGANVLTF TGTGCCAGCAGTTCCTCGGGACACGTCTCTGGGGCCAACGTCCTGACTTTC
16 TRBJ1-5 - TRBV28 - CASSSPSTGSNQPQHF TGTGCCAGCAGTTCCCCATCCACAGGGTCGAATCAGCCCCAGCATTTT
16 TRBJ1-3 - TRBV5-8 - CASSLVQGISGNTIYF TGTGCCAGCAGCTTGGTGCAGGGAATCTCTGGAAACACCATATATTTT
15 TRBJ2-6 - TRBV28 few CASSLRLSGANVLTF TGTGCCAGCAGTTTACGCCTCTCTGGGGCCAACGTCCTGACTTTC
14 TRBJ2-7 TRBD1 TRBV27 - CASSLTGALNEQYF TGTGCCAGCAGTTTAACAGGGGCGTTGAACGAGCAGTACTTC
16 TRBJ2-1 TRBD2 TRBV10-3 - CAISESGLAIDNEQFF TGTGCCATCAGTGAGTCGGGACTAGCGATCGACAATGAGCAGTTCTTC
14 TRBJ2-5 - TRBV6-5 - CASSYGHSQETQYF TGTGCCAGCAGTTATGGACATTCCCAAGAGACCCAGTACTTC
15 TRBJ2-3 TRBD2 TRBV2 - CASSELGGGTDTQYF TGTGCCAGCAGTGAACTCGGGGGGGGCACAGATACGCAGTATTTT
13 TRBJ2-5 - TRBV14 - CASSPLGRRTQYF TGTGCCAGCAGTCCCCTAGGGAGACGGACCCAGTACTTC
14 TRBJ2-5 - TRBV19 - CASSIFGSGETQYF TGTGCCAGTAGTATTTTCGGGAGCGGGGAGACCCAGTACTTC
14 TRBJ2-7 TRBD2 TRBV5-4 - CASSSGGSTYEQYF TGTGCCAGCAGCTCGGGCGGGAGTACATACGAGCAGTACTTC
15 TRBJ2-3 - TRBV29-1 - CSVEPAYASTDTQYF TGCAGCGTTGAACCCGCCTATGCTAGCACAGATACGCAGTATTTT
15 TRBJ2-2 - TRBV5-4 - CASSLDREITGELFF TGTGCCAGCAGCTTGGACAGGGAGATCACCGGGGAGCTGTTTTTT
19 TRBJ2-7 - TRBV15 - CATSRDIIVVGPSSYEQYF TGTGCCACCAGCAGAGATATAATTGTGGTGGGACCCAGCTCCTACGAGCAGTACTTC
14 TRBJ2-3 - TRBV7-9 - CASSLAPGLDTQYF TGTGCCAGCAGCTTAGCCCCTGGACTAGATACGCAGTATTTT
13 TRBJ1-5 - TRBV6-1 - CASSDPKNQPQHF TGTGCCAGCAGTGACCCAAAGAATCAGCCCCAGCATTTT
11 TRBJ1-1 - TRBV7-2 - CASRMNTEAFF TGTGCCAGCAGGATGAACACTGAAGCTTTCTTT
16 TRBJ1-6 - TRBV18 few CASSPNSRGGRSPLHF TGTGCCAGCTCACCCAACTCGAGGGGAGGGAGGTCACCCCTCCACTTT